Listed here are 16 T cell receptor beta chains from one sample, sequenced in a study of blood T cell repertoires in COVID-19. Assay used: immunoSEQ multiplex PCR; TCRdb lists only in-frame clones, some missing. The table records some 120,000 clones, around four fifths of them present only once. Sequences were obtained from peripheral blood. The receptors originated from a human donor in a cohort sampled during active COVID-19.

The chain is built from TRBV6-5 and TRBJ1-6; 8 nucleotides line up with TRBD1. Trimming cost V 6 bases and J 9 bases; bases outside gene matches: 7. Germline V CDR1 and CDR2: MNHEY, SVGAGI. The CDR3 extends over 14 amino acids. The CDR3 DNA sequence: TGTGCCAGCAGACTCAGGGGGCGCGTTTCACCCCTCCACTTT. It codes for CASRLRGRVSPLHF.

The CDR3 DNA reads as TGTGCCATCAGTGAGTCTATCAATCAGCCCCAGCATTTT. As protein: CAISESINQPQHF. J is TRBJ1-5 and V is TRBV10-3; no definite D call. CDR3 size: 13 residues. Germline loops: CDR1 ENHRY, CDR2 SYGVKD. Between the trimmed V and J ends, which lost 0 bases and 3 bases, there was a span of 3 bases.

The chain links TRBV28 to TRBJ2-1, with 9 bases fitting TRBD2. V was pared by 7 bases and J by 7 bases, with 11 bases of the junction left unmatched. The germline V gene has CDR1 MDHEN and CDR2 SYDVKM. There are 15 residues in the CDR3. The CDR3 here is CASTGMRGGLNEQFF. CDR3 bases: TGTGCCAGCACGGGGATGCGGGGGGGCCTGAATGAGCAGTTCTTC.

The chain recombines TRBV27 with TRBJ1-6; D might be TRBD1 (6 bases). Germline V gene sequence: CDR1 MNHEY, CDR2 SMNVEV (reference sequence). This CDR3 is built from 17 residues. With 2 bases removed from V and 4 bases from J, the gap between germline ends came to 15 bases. The DNA for the CDR3 is TGTGCCAGCAGTTTAAGGGTGGGACAAAAGTATAATTCACCCCTCCACTTT. This translates into CASSLRVGQKYNSPLHF.

V and J are TRBV7-2 and TRBJ1-4, with D possibly matching TRBD1 (5 bases). Germline loops: CDR1 SGHTA, CDR2 FQGNSA. V lost 5 bases to trimming and J lost 5 bases, with 18 bases between them. This CDR3 comprises 16 residues. The CDR3 DNA sequence: TGTGCCAGCAGCCGCGGGACCGCTACCTCCAATGAAAAACTGTTTTTT. Its protein is CASSRGTATSNEKLFF.

The CDR3 reads CAITSGQGETEAFF. The CDR3, as DNA: TGTGCCATCACCAGTGGACAGGGAGAAACTGAAGCTTTCTTT. The chain carries TRBV10-3 and TRBJ1-1; 8 nucleotides align to TRBD1. Trimming at V came to 7 bases and at J to 5 bases, leaving 9 bases not matched to a gene. CDR1 is ENHRY and CDR2 is SYGVKD in the germline V gene. The CDR3 is made up of 14 amino acids.

This chain uses TRBV28 with TRBJ1-6; D ambiguous. The CDR3 is 12 amino acids. Germline V gives CDR1 MDHEN, CDR2 SYDVKM. The germline V and J ends were trimmed by 5 bases and 9 bases, with 8 bases remaining between them. CDR3 in amino acids: CASSRGTSPLHF. The CDR3 DNA reads as TGTGCCAGCAGTCGAGGAACTTCACCCCTCCACTTT. Supplemented by reference TRBV28 and TRBJ1-6, the full variable domain reads DVKVTQSSRYLVKRTGEKVFLECVQDMDHENMFWYRQDPGLGLRLIYFSYDVKMKEKGDIPEGYSVSREKKERFSLILESASTNQTSMYLCASSRGTSPLHFGNGTRLTVT.

V usage is TRBV5-1 and J usage is TRBJ2-5; 11 bases agree with TRBD1. The germline V gene has CDR1 SGHRS and CDR2 YFSETQ. CDR3 length equals 17 residues. V gave up 5 bases and J gave up 2 bases; unmatched junction bases: 11. CDR3 residues: CASRPGTGGYIQETQYF. For the CDR3, the DNA is TGCGCCAGCAGGCCTGGGACAGGGGGTTACATACAAGAGACCCAGTACTTC.

The chain couples TRBV5-1 to TRBJ2-1; D is possibly TRBD1 (5 bases). This CDR3 spans 14 amino acids. Germline CDR1 and CDR2: SGHRS and YFSETQ. V was clipped by 4 bases and J by 4 bases, with 12 bases between them. As DNA, the CDR3 is TGCGCCAGCAGCCCGCCGACAGTTTACAATGAGCAGTTCTTC. Translated, it gives CASSPPTVYNEQFF.

This chain links TRBV19 with TRBJ2-2, with 10 bases aligning to TRBD2. The junction had 9 bases not matched to a gene; V was cut back by 4 bases and J by 4 bases. The germline CDR1 and CDR2 sequences are LNHDA and SQIVND (reference sequence). There are 17 residues in the CDR3. Here the CDR3 reads CASSKSAASGSTGELFF. CDR3 sequence (DNA): TGTGCCAGTAGTAAGTCCGCGGCTAGCGGGAGCACCGGGGAGCTGTTTTTT. Full variable domain (remainder filled in from reference TRBV19 and TRBJ2-2): DGGITQSPKYLFRKEGQNVTLSCEQNLNHDAMYWYRQDPGQGLRLIYYSQIVNDFQKGDIAEGYSVSREKKESFPLTVTSAQKNPTAFYLCASSKSAASGSTGELFFGEGSRLTVL.

CDR3 in DNA: TGTGCCAGCAGTTCAAATCAAGGGGGCTTGGGTGGCTACACCTTC. Encoded protein: CASSSNQGGLGGYTF. The V and J genes are TRBV28 and TRBJ1-2, with 7 bases lining up with TRBD1. V dropped 4 bases and J dropped 7; count of bases not matched to a gene: 12. The CDR3 contains 15 residues. Germline loops: CDR1 MDHEN, CDR2 SYDVKM.

The chain employs TRBV4-1 and TRBJ2-5, with D possibly TRBD2 on 5 matching bases. The CDR3 sequence is 15 residues long. The germline V gene has CDR1 MGHRA and CDR2 YSYEKL. V was cut by 1 base and J by 1 base, with 10 bases left in between. For the CDR3, the DNA is TGCGCCAGCAGCCAAGTCTCGGCGGGCCAAGAGACCCAGTACTTC. Translation: CASSQVSAGQETQYF.

This clone has a single count. At one end, the junction sequence differs from germline, possibly due to a read error. The gene calls are TRBV14 and TRBJ2-1, with 12 positions matching TRBD2. The germline V gene encodes CDR1 SGHDN and CDR2 FVKESK. The CDR3 contains 16 residues. CDR3 in DNA: TGTGCCAACAGCCCACTAGCGGGAGGCTCCTACAATGAGCAGTTCTTC. Its translation: CANSPLAGGSYNEQFF.

DNA for the CDR3: TGCGCCAGCAGCCAAGCGTGGGGGGATGAGGGTGAGCAGTTCTTC. Translation: CASSQAWGDEGEQFF. The J gene is TRBJ2-1, the V gene TRBV4-3, with a weak D call TRBD2 (6 bases). Germline values: CDR1 LGHNA, CDR2 YSLEER. V lost 1 base to trimming and J lost 9 bases, with 16 bases between them. CDR3 length: 15 amino acids.

The rearrangement uses TRBV3-1 (or the pseudogene TRBV3-2) and TRBJ1-2; TRBD1 aligns across 7 bases. In germline, CDR1 is LGHDT, CDR2 YNNKEL (reference sequence). This CDR3 comprises 17 residues. Germline trimming cut 0 bases from V and 6 bases from J; bases unmatched to any gene: 13. This CDR3 is CASSQEEWGTEEDGYTF. For the CDR3, the DNA is TGTGCCAGCAGCCAAGAAGAATGGGGGACAGAGGAGGATGGCTACACCTTC.

J is TRBJ1-1 and V is TRBV7-9; possibly TRBD1 for D (6 bases). Germline CDR1 reads SEHNR; CDR2 reads FQNEAQ (reference sequence). V lost 5 bases to trimming and J lost 0 bases, with 16 bases between them. The length of the CDR3 is 16 residues. This CDR3 reads CASSQWTASMNTEAFF. CDR3 sequence (DNA): TGTGCCAGCAGCCAGTGGACAGCGAGCATGAACACTGAAGCTTTCTTT.